This T cell receptor (beta chain) originates from a study of neurological immune-mediated disorders. TCRdb processed the 5' RACE reads anew with MiXCR; each CDR3 protein has one entry. The repertoire consists of 49,000 or so distinct CDR3 sequences, with around a sixth occurring once and the leading ten covering roughly 4.4%. This clonotype was picked up many times. The study drew its healthy controls from blood bank volunteers in Maryland, USA. Trimming shortened V by 4 bases and J by 4 bases, and 17 bases separated the two germline ends. This CDR3 region has 15 residues. Germline V CDR1 and CDR2: SGHDT, YYEEEE.

Sequenced sample: PBMCs. The V and J genes are TRBV5-6 and TRBJ1-1; D is perhaps TRBD1 (5 bases). The origin of this receptor is a man in his 60s in good health. CDR3 loop: CASSGTGGRGTEAFF. Here the CDR3 DNA reads TGTGCCAGCAGCGGCACGGGGGGTAGGGGCACTGAAGCTTTCTTT.